The 23 T cell receptor beta chains below come from one sample, sequenced in a study of response to subunit inactivated influenza vaccine. TCRdb re-called the RT-PCR reads with MiXCR, one entry per CDR3 protein. The sample consists of hundreds of thousands of distinct CDR3 sequences, less than 20% of them appearing once. Sequencing used PBMCs from blood, obtained roughly 5 days after vaccination. The receptors stem from a man aged 45-65 years who received an inactivated influenza vaccine.

The chain links TRBV4-3 to TRBJ2-5; 8 bases agree with TRBD2. Germline trimming cut 1 base from V and 4 bases from J; bases unmatched to any gene: 8. CDR1 LGHNA and CDR2 YSLEER come from the germline V gene. This CDR3 has 16 amino acids. The CDR3 DNA sequence: TGCGCCAGCAGCCAAGGAAGCGGGAGTATGGTAGAGACCCAGTACTTC. It encodes CASSQGSGSMVETQYF.

The genes are TRBV24-1 and TRBJ2-2; TRBD2 is a possible D gene (5 bases). The CDR3 sequence is 14 residues long. V gave up 6 bases and J gave up 4 bases, with 11 bases separating them. Germline assignment: CDR1 KGHDR and CDR2 SFDVKD. The CDR3 sequence: CATSSAGGTGELFF. DNA for the CDR3: TGTGCCACCAGTTCTGCAGGAGGCACCGGGGAGCTGTTTTTT.

This clonotype was observed a few times. The chain combines TRBV6-1 with TRBJ2-1; D is uncertain. The germline gives CDR1 MNHNS, CDR2 SASEGT. This CDR3 region has 13 residues. V gave up 10 bases and J gave up 5 bases, with 15 bases separating them. CDR3 nucleotides: TGTGCCATCGCGCAGGATGGGGACAATGAGCAGTTCTTC. Translated, it gives CAIAQDGDNEQFF.

This clonotype was detected many times. The chain recombines TRBV11-2 with TRBJ2-7; 9 bases align to TRBD2. After removal of 4 bases from V and 4 bases from J, the junction contained 11 bases not matched to a gene. The germline V gene has CDR1 SGHAT and CDR2 FQNNGV. The CDR3 consists of 16 residues. Here the CDR3 reads CASSSRSGRIAYEQYF. Written as DNA, the CDR3 is TGTGCCAGCAGCTCCAGGAGCGGGAGGATAGCGTACGAGCAGTACTTC.

The rearrangement joins TRBV20-1 to TRBJ2-3, with D possibly TRBD2 on 5 matching bases. The length of the CDR3 is 18 residues. Trimming cost V 6 bases and J 3 bases, with 28 bases left between them. Germline V gene sequence: CDR1 DFQATT, CDR2 SNEGSKA (reference sequence). The CDR3 bases are TGCAGTGCGGATAAAGTCCAGCGGAGCGGTTGGGGAACAGATACGCAGTATTTT. Protein product: CSADKVQRSGWGTDTQYF.

This clonotype was found many times. This chain joins TRBV7-2 and TRBJ2-7; D ambiguous. Germline values: CDR1 SGHTA, CDR2 FQGNSA. The V end was cut by 5 bases, the J end by 7 bases, with 15 bases between. The CDR3 length is 13 residues. CDR3 protein: CASSPGPHREQYF. CDR3 nucleotide sequence: TGTGCCAGCAGCCCCGGGCCCCATAGAGAGCAGTACTTC.

This clonotype was detected ten times or more. The chain employs TRBV20-1 and TRBJ2-3; 10 bases agree with TRBD1. The CDR3 is made up of 14 amino acids. Germline CDR1 reads DFQATT; CDR2 reads SNEGSKA (reference sequence). V shed 6 bases and J 3 bases; nucleotides not matched to a gene: 6. CDR3 nucleotides: TGCAGTGCGTACCGGGACAGGGGTACAGATACGCAGTATTTT. Protein: CSAYRDRGTDTQYF.

This chain uses TRBV12-3 or TRBV12-4 with TRBJ2-7; tentative D call: TRBD2 (5 bases). CDR3 length: 12 amino acids. Trimming cost V 5 bases and J 8 bases, with 13 bases left between them. DNA of the CDR3: TGTGCCAGCAGTGCGGGCGTCTTTCAGCAGTACTTC. Encoded protein: CASSAGVFQQYF.

This clonotype appeared a single time. Here the CDR3 DNA reads TGTGCCAGTAGTATCAGCCTAGCCCATGAGCAGTTCTTC. Translation: CASSISLAHEQFF. The chain employs TRBV19 and TRBJ2-1; a weak D match, TRBD2 (5 bases). This CDR3 contains 13 residues. V was trimmed by 3 bases and J by 8 bases, leaving 11 bases between them. The germline gives CDR1 LNHDA, CDR2 SQIVND (reference sequence).

The rearrangement uses TRBV5-1 and TRBJ2-7, with D perhaps TRBD1 (6 bases). The V gene's germline CDR1 is SGHRS and CDR2 YFSETQ. V lost 0 bases, J lost 6 bases, and 16 bases lay in between. This CDR3 has 15 amino acids. The CDR3 is CASSLGTRTVGEQYF. The CDR3 DNA reads as TGCGCCAGCAGCTTGGGGACCCGGACAGTTGGCGAGCAGTACTTC.

Only a few counts were recorded for this clonotype. The rearrangement links TRBV15 to TRBJ2-2, with D tentatively TRBD1 (5 bases). The germline V gene has CDR1 LNHNV and CDR2 YYDKDF (reference sequence). The CDR3 extends over 15 amino acids. V was cut by 0 bases and J by 4 bases, with 9 bases left in between. As DNA, the CDR3 is TGTGCCACCAGCAGAGATGCACAGGTCACCGGGGAGCTGTTTTTT. Protein: CATSRDAQVTGELFF.

This clonotype was counted at least ten times. The chain is built from TRBV29-1 and TRBJ2-1, with TRBD2 matching over 11 bases. Trimming cost V 7 bases and J 0 bases; bases outside gene matches: 14. Looked up from germline, CDR1 is SQVTM and CDR2 is ANQGSEA. The CDR3 length is 18 residues. Written as DNA, the CDR3 is TGCAGCGCCCAGACTAGCGGGAAGAGCCTAAGCTCCTACAATGAGCAGTTCTTC. This codes for CSAQTSGKSLSSYNEQFF.

This clonotype was observed at least ten times. The chain couples TRBV9 to TRBJ2-7, with 10 bases lining up with TRBD2. The CDR3 contains 14 residues. Germline V gene lookup returns CDR1 SGDLS and CDR2 YYNGEE. Trimming took 4 bases from V and 3 from J; bases not matched to a gene: 4. CDR3 DNA: TGTGCCAGCAGCACTAGCGGGGACTACTACGAGCAGTACTTC. Translated: CASSTSGDYYEQYF.

The rearrangement links TRBV28 to TRBJ1-2; D might be TRBD1 (6 bases). Trimming left V 5 bases short and J 2 bases short, with 15 bases between. CDR3 length: 15 residues. In germline, CDR1 is MDHEN, CDR2 SYDVKM. The CDR3 sequence is CASSLPNRANYGYTF. In DNA, the CDR3 is TGTGCCAGCAGTCTCCCCAACAGGGCCAACTATGGCTACACCTTC.

This clonotype was counted once. The V call is TRBV20-1, the J call TRBJ1-1; D not resolved. Germline lookup yields CDR1 DFQATT and CDR2 SNEGSKA (reference sequence). V lost 7 bases, J lost 2 bases, and 14 bases lay in between. This CDR3 has 13 amino acids. The CDR3 protein is CSVSGNLNTEAFF. The CDR3 DNA reads as TGCAGTGTGTCCGGCAACCTTAACACTGAAGCTTTCTTT.

The chain is built from TRBV20-1 and TRBJ2-5, with D tentatively TRBD2 (5 bases). The CDR3 is 14 residues long. Germline assignment: CDR1 DFQATT and CDR2 SNEGSKA (reference sequence). V shed 7 bases and J shed 4 bases, with 19 bases lying between them. The CDR3, as DNA: TGCAGTGTTACGGACGAGGGCCGAATAGAGACCCAGTACTTC. Its protein is CSVTDEGRIETQYF.

This chain connects TRBV7-9 to TRBJ2-2; D is perhaps TRBD2 (7 bases). The V gene's germline CDR1 is SEHNR and CDR2 FQNEAQ (reference sequence). The V end was cut by 5 bases, the J end by 4 bases, with 20 bases between. This CDR3 is built from 17 residues. CDR3 sequence: CASSPITGGKTTGELFF. CDR3 DNA sequence: TGTGCCAGCAGCCCGATTACGGGGGGCAAGACCACCGGGGAGCTGTTTTTT.

This clonotype was picked up many times. This sequence joins TRBV7-8 and TRBJ1-2; 7 bases map to TRBD1. The CDR3 is 15 amino acids. Trimming removed 2 bases from V and 4 bases from J; junction bases left unmatched: 7. Per the germline V gene, CDR1 is SGHVS and CDR2 is FQNEAQ. The CDR3 is CASSLTSGGGYGYTF. CDR3 coding DNA: TGTGCCAGCAGCTTAACTTCAGGGGGGGGCTATGGCTACACCTTC. The full variable domain, with the rest looked up from reference TRBV7-8 and TRBJ1-2, is GAGVSQSPRYKVAKRGQDVALRCDPISGHVSLFWYQQALGQGPEFLTYFQNEAQLDKSGLPSDRFFAERPEGSVSTLKIQRTQQEDSAVYLCASSLTSGGGYGYTFGSGTRLTVV.

This clonotype appeared a few times. This chain connects TRBV20-1 to TRBJ2-1; no definite D call. This CDR3 is built from 16 residues. V shed 0 bases and J shed 0 bases, with 12 bases lying between them. CDR1 DFQATT and CDR2 SNEGSKA come from the germline V gene (reference sequence). In DNA, the CDR3 is TGCAGTGCTAGAGATGGCCAGAAACCCTCCTACAATGAGCAGTTCTTC. Translation: CSARDGQKPSYNEQFF.

This clonotype has a handful of counts. The gene calls are TRBV28 and TRBJ2-6; D ambiguous. V lost 6 bases and J 11 bases, leaving 14 bases between the germline ends. The germline V gene encodes CDR1 MDHEN and CDR2 SYDVKM. CDR3 length: 13 residues. The CDR3 is CASSPQSMDVLTF. The CDR3 DNA is TGTGCCAGCAGCCCCCAGTCCATGGACGTCCTGACTTTC.

This chain's CDR3 is CASSPGRSSNQPQHF. CDR3 nucleotides: TGTGCCAGCAGCCCGGGACGGTCTAGCAATCAGCCCCAGCATTTT. The rearrangement links TRBV5-8 to TRBJ1-5; a weak D match, TRBD1 (5 bases). CDR1 is SGHTS, CDR2 YDEGEE, per germline. Between the trimmed V and J ends, which lost 4 bases and 0 bases, there was a span of 11 bases. The CDR3 runs to 15 residues.

The CDR3 DNA reads TGCAGTGCTAAAACGGCCACAGATACGCAGTATTTT. This translates into CSAKTATDTQYF. The chain joins TRBV20-1 to TRBJ2-3; D unresolved. The CDR3 runs 12 residues. Germline V gives CDR1 DFQATT, CDR2 SNEGSKA (reference sequence). Trimming cost V 4 bases and J 2 bases, with 7 bases left between them.

V usage is TRBV6-2 or TRBV6-3 and J usage is TRBJ2-3; no clear D gene. Germline CDR1 and CDR2: MNHEY and SVGEGT. The V end was cut by 3 bases, the J end by 2 bases, with 9 bases between. This CDR3 is 14 amino acids long. The CDR3 loop is CASSYGSNTDTQYF. The CDR3 DNA sequence: TGTGCCAGCAGTTATGGTTCGAACACAGATACGCAGTATTTT.